The entry that follows covers one T cell receptor beta chain sequence. Germline V gives CDR1 MNHEY, CDR2 SMNVEV (reference sequence). The CDR3 loop spans 15 amino acids. V gave up 10 bases and J gave up 10 bases; unmatched junction bases: 13. This sample stems from a study of blood T cell repertoires in COVID-19. Study-level information: Samples came from the United States, Italy and Spain, spanning acute and convalescent COVID-19.

In the authors' workflow: Reference gene primers were amplified, and this amplification served to estimate nucleated cell counts. Sequenced by immunoSEQ multiplex PCR; TCRdb stores in-frame clones only, minus some. Clonal size and the V and J genes are those of that table, whereas D and trimming came from the DNA. This table holds 540,000 or so clones, roughly 89% found once. Material for sequencing was peripheral blood. This clonotype was sampled from a woman aged 50 to 60 with COVID-19, enrolled during active disease. The J gene is TRBJ1-6, the V gene TRBV27, with 10 nucleotides matching TRBD1. This CDR3 is CATQSADRGHSPLHF. DNA of the CDR3: TGTGCCACCCAGTCCGCCGACAGGGGGCACTCACCCCTCCACTTT.